Included here is one T cell receptor beta chain sequence, with context. Its antigen is currently unknown. V was cut by 3 bases and J by 0 bases, with 12 bases left in between. This CDR3 spans 16 amino acids. Germline V gene lookup returns CDR1 SNHLY and CDR2 FYNNEI. This sample is drawn from a study of T-cell memory formation after mild COVID-19. TCRalpha and TCRbeta libraries used 5'RACE with constant-segment primers and UMIs. TCRdb called the 5' RACE reads again in MiXCR, with one record for every CDR3 protein. Here the sample spans 210,000 or so distinct CDR3 sequences, 25% to 35% being singletons. Overall study results and limits: Mainly in CM and EM were contracting CD4+ clones; CD8+ were in EMRA. In pre-infection memory, a portion of responding clones appeared, which suggested that cross-reactive memory joined.

The V call is TRBV2, the J call TRBJ1-5; tentative D call: TRBD1 (5 bases). This receptor was identified in an adult woman who had mild COVID-19 (a few samples of this study predate the infection). Cell type and time point are not known. Source material: PBMCs or a T cell subset sorted from them (not recorded which). The CDR3 DNA follows: TGTGCCAGCAGTGATCCCAGGGCCCTTAGCAATCAGCCCCAGCATTTT. Encoded protein: CASSDPRALSNQPQHF.